The 26 T cell receptor beta chains reported below all come from one sample, sequenced in a study of shared clonotypes between healthy human individuals. The repertoire was sequenced with immunoSEQ multiplex PCR; TCRdb's copy has only in-frame clones and lacks some. The sample shows roughly 1,000,000 clones, 70% to 80% of them seen only once. Sequencing was performed on memory CD4+ T cells from PBMCs. Subset noted: CD45RA-negative fraction. These receptors all come from a man aged 18 to 30 in good health. Some clones in this sample may be carry-over from other donors' samples.

This chain connects TRBV5-1 to TRBJ1-1, with D possibly TRBD1 on 5 matching bases. In germline, CDR1 is SGHRS, CDR2 YFSETQ. The CDR3 has 15 residues. With 0 bases removed from V and 5 bases from J, the gap between germline ends came to 14 bases. CDR3 residues: CASSLDAGGRTEAFF. DNA for the CDR3: TGCGCCAGCAGCTTGGACGCTGGGGGGAGGACTGAAGCTTTCTTT.

In this sample, this clone turned up once. The chain employs TRBV4-3 and TRBJ2-5, with a tentative D call TRBD2 (7 bases). Deletions cut 1 base from V and 8 bases from J, with 17 bases between. The CDR3 has 15 amino acids. The germline gives CDR1 LGHNA, CDR2 YSLEER. CDR3 in DNA: TGCGCCAGCAGCCAAGTCTTGGGAGGGGGAGACACCCAGTACTTC. As protein: CASSQVLGGGDTQYF.

The table lists this clone with a count of one. The chain employs TRBV10-3 and TRBJ2-3, with 9 nucleotides matching TRBD2. J gave up 5 bases and V 4 bases, and 1 base lay outside the gene matches. CDR3 length: 13 amino acids. Germline assignment: CDR1 ENHRY and CDR2 SYGVKD. The DNA of the CDR3 is TGTGCCATCAGTGCACTAGCGGGAGATACGCAGTATTTT. The encoded protein is CAISALAGDTQYF.

V is TRBV27 and J is TRBJ1-4, with a possible D match to TRBD1 (5 bases). CDR1 is MNHEY and CDR2 is SMNVEV in the germline V gene (reference sequence). Between the trimmed V and J ends, which lost 6 bases and 0 bases, there was a span of 14 bases. This CDR3 region has 16 residues. The CDR3 sequence is CASSPGGRTTNEKLFF. The CDR3 nucleotides read TGTGCCAGCAGCCCCGGGGGGAGGACAACTAATGAAAAACTGTTTTTT. The variable domain in full, with the rest retrieved from reference TRBV27 and TRBJ1-4, is EAQVTQNPRYLITVTGKKLTVTCSQNMNHEYMSWYRQDPGLGLRQIYYSMNVEVTDKGDVPEGYKVSRKEKRNFPLILESPSPNQTSLYFCASSPGGRTTNEKLFFGSGTQLSVL.

This clone was picked up one time. The V call is TRBV7-2, the J call TRBJ1-3; D might be TRBD1 (6 bases). The CDR3 spans 13 residues. The germline V gene encodes CDR1 SGHTA and CDR2 FQGNSA. Trimming shortened V by 4 bases and J by 4 bases, and 8 bases separated the two germline ends. The CDR3 DNA reads as TGTGCCAGCAGCTCAGGGGTCGGAAACACCATATATTTT. Translation: CASSSGVGNTIYF.

This rearrangement joins TRBV15 to TRBJ2-1, with 7 bases that match TRBD1. Germline CDR1 reads LNHNV; CDR2 reads YYDKDF (reference sequence). CDR3 length equals 15 residues. Trimming cost V 0 bases and J 3 bases; bases outside gene matches: 2. In nucleotides, the CDR3 is TGTGCCACCAGCAGAGAGACAGGGTACTACAATGAGCAGTTCTTC. Residues: CATSRETGYYNEQFF.

This clone has a handful of counts. The DNA of the CDR3 is TGTGCCAGCAGCACGGCCCAGGCGGCTCTTCAGGGGACCCAGTACTTC. This translates into CASSTAQAALQGTQYF. The chain employs TRBV5-4 and TRBJ2-5; weak D call: TRBD1 (5 bases). Per germline, CDR1 SGHNT and CDR2 YYREEE (reference sequence). Trimming removed 4 bases from V and 7 bases from J, with 23 bases in between. The CDR3 covers 16 residues.

This sequence joins TRBV11-2 and TRBJ1-1; maybe TRBD1 (6 bases). The germline V and J ends were trimmed by 5 bases and 6 bases, with 10 bases remaining between them. CDR1 and CDR2 (germline): SGHAT, FQNNGV. The CDR3 length is 12 residues. CDR3 nucleotides: TGTGCCAGCAGCCCACAGGGCCCTGAAGCTTTCTTT. This gives the protein CASSPQGPEAFF.

The chain uses TRBV2 and TRBJ2-5; TRBD2 aligns across 12 bases. This CDR3 contains 14 residues. J gave up 5 bases and V 4 bases, and 2 bases lay outside the gene matches. Germline lookup yields CDR1 SNHLY and CDR2 FYNNEI. CDR3 sequence: CASSATSGSETQYF. Written as DNA, the CDR3 is TGTGCCAGCAGTGCGACTAGCGGGAGTGAGACCCAGTACTTC.

The V gene is TRBV7-6, the J gene TRBJ1-3; a weak D match, TRBD1 (5 bases). This CDR3 spans 16 amino acids. CDR1 is SGHVS and CDR2 is FNYEAQ in the germline V gene. Trimming took off 5 bases at V and 0 bases at J, with 14 bases between the two ends. The CDR3 loop reads CASSPLGLSSGNTIYF. CDR3 DNA sequence: TGTGCCAGCAGCCCCTTGGGGCTCAGCTCTGGAAACACCATATATTTT.

The chain employs TRBV28 and TRBJ2-7; TRBD2 might be the D (6 bases). The CDR3 runs 15 residues. V was shortened by 3 bases and J by 0 bases, with 12 bases between the two germline ends. Germline CDR1 is MDHEN and CDR2 is SYDVKM. The CDR3 region is CASSLAGLTSYEQYF. The CDR3 DNA follows: TGTGCCAGCAGTTTGGCGGGACTCACCTCCTACGAGCAGTACTTC.

The table lists this clone with many counts. The same CDR3 is also encoded by other DNA sequences in this sample. This chain links TRBV7-9 with TRBJ1-1; the D is unclear. This CDR3 comprises 14 residues. The V end was cut by 4 bases, the J end by 1 base, with 10 bases between. Germline CDR1 reads SEHNR; CDR2 reads FQNEAQ (reference sequence). CDR3 loop: CASSSGHQNTEAFF. CDR3 sequence (DNA): TGTGCCAGCAGCTCGGGTCACCAGAACACTGAAGCTTTCTTT.

The rearrangement joins TRBV28 to TRBJ1-2; possible D gene TRBD1, 5 bases. Trimming removed 6 bases from V and 4 bases from J, with 15 bases in between. The CDR3 length is 14 residues. The germline CDR1 and CDR2 sequences are MDHEN and SYDVKM. For the CDR3, the DNA is TGTGCCAGCAGCATAGACAGCTCTACCTATGGCTACACCTTC. Amino acid sequence: CASSIDSSTYGYTF.

The CDR3, as DNA: TGCGCCAGCAGCTTGGATTTAGGGGGCTATGGCTACACCTTC. Protein product: CASSLDLGGYGYTF. The rearrangement joins TRBV5-1 to TRBJ1-2, with D possibly being TRBD1 (6 bases). The CDR3 is 14 residues long. Trimming shortened V by 0 bases and J by 4 bases, and 10 bases separated the two germline ends. The germline V gene encodes CDR1 SGHRS and CDR2 YFSETQ. The variable domain in full, with the rest retrieved from reference TRBV5-1 and TRBJ1-2, is KAGVTQTPRYLIKTRGQQVTLSCSPISGHRSVSWYQQTPGQGLQFLFEYFSETQRNKGNFPGRFSGRQFSNSRSEMNVSTLELGDSALYLCASSLDLGGYGYTFGSGTRLTVV.

This chain connects TRBV10-1 to TRBJ2-3; tentative D call: TRBD2 (6 bases). Germline V lookup: CDR1 WNHNN, CDR2 SYGVQD (reference sequence). V was clipped by 6 bases and J by 5 bases, with 12 bases between them. CDR3 length: 13 residues. CDR3 DNA: TGCGCCAGCAGCGGGATTAGCGGAGATACGCAGTATTTT. Protein product: CASSGISGDTQYF.

This clone was seen a few times. This sequence joins TRBV5-1 and TRBJ2-2; possible D gene TRBD2, 6 bases. The CDR3 contains 16 residues. Trimming stripped 2 bases from V and 1 base from J, with 12 bases between. Per the germline V gene, CDR1 is SGHRS and CDR2 is YFSETQ. The CDR3 here is CASSFITSRNTGELFF. The DNA of the CDR3 is TGCGCCAGCAGCTTTATTACTAGCCGGAACACCGGGGAGCTGTTTTTT.

This chain connects TRBV21-1 to TRBJ2-7. TRBV21-1 has pseudogene status. The CDR3 sequence is 15 residues long. The CDR3: CATNANDGTRYEQYF. The DNA of the CDR3 is TGTGCCACCAACGCGAATGACGGGACCCGCTACGAGCAGTACTTC.

This sequence joins TRBV7-3 and TRBJ2-1; 10 bases fit TRBD2. The germline CDR1 and CDR2 sequences are SGHTA and FQGTGA. This CDR3 contains 15 residues. After removal of 5 bases from V and 8 bases from J, the junction contained 9 bases not matched to a gene. The CDR3 protein is CASSLASGRRDEQFF. The CDR3 DNA follows: TGTGCCAGCAGCCTGGCTAGCGGGAGAAGGGATGAGCAGTTCTTC.

This clone was observed a handful of times. This may arise from a read error, as a much more abundant clone is one base away. Other DNA variants within this sample encode the same CDR3. The V gene is TRBV29-1, the J gene TRBJ1-1, with no clear D. The V gene lost 3 bases and the J gene lost 1 base, with 3 bases spanning the gap. CDR3 size: 11 residues. Germline CDR1 is SQVTM and CDR2 is ANQGSEA. CDR3 amino acids: CSVDKNTEAFF. For the CDR3, the DNA is TGCAGCGTTGACAAGAACACTGAAGCTTTCTTT.

This clone appeared once. V usage is TRBV29-1 and J usage is TRBJ2-5, with TRBD2 matching over 7 bases. The J call may be mistaken, given a closer DNA end match to TRBJ2-7. The V gene's germline CDR1 is SQVTM and CDR2 ANQGSEA. This CDR3 region has 14 residues. The CDR3 protein is CSVVGGRGADEQYF. CDR3 nucleotide sequence: TGCAGCGTTGTTGGCGGGAGAGGGGCGGACGAGCAGTACTTC.

The chain has TRBV25-1 and TRBJ2-7, with 14 bases fitting TRBD2. The trim removed 6 bases at V and 7 bases at J, leaving 11 bases unmatched. The CDR3 totals 16 residues. CDR1 is MGHDK, CDR2 SYGVNS, per germline. CDR3 sequence reads: CASRLGTSGSRGEQYF. CDR3 bases: TGTGCCAGCAGATTAGGGACTAGCGGGAGTCGAGGTGAGCAGTACTTC.

The rearrangement links TRBV14 to TRBJ1-2, with no clear D. The V gene's germline CDR1 is SGHDN and CDR2 FVKESK. V lost 4 bases and J 8 bases, leaving 14 bases between the germline ends. The length of the CDR3 is 13 residues. The CDR3 loop is CASSLSGFRGYTF. The CDR3 nucleotides read TGTGCCAGCAGCCTATCCGGTTTTCGGGGCTACACCTTC. The entire variable domain, with the rest obtained from reference TRBV14 and TRBJ1-2, is as follows: EAGVTQFPSHSVIEKGQTVTLRCDPISGHDNLYWYRRVMGKEIKFLLHFVKESKQDESGMPNNRFLAERTGGTYSTLKVQPAELEDSGVYFCASSLSGFRGYTFGSGTRLTVV.

V is TRBV4-2 and J is TRBJ2-1; D is tentatively TRBD1 or TRBD2 (5 bases each). Germline lookup yields CDR1 LGHNA and CDR2 YNFKEQ. This CDR3 spans 16 amino acids. Trimming stripped 4 bases from V and 2 bases from J, with 15 bases between. In DNA form, the CDR3 reads TGTGCCAGCAGCCTTGGGGCGGACTCCCCCTACAATGAGCAGTTCTTC. This encodes CASSLGADSPYNEQFF.

The CDR3 here is CASSSTREGEQFF. Written as DNA, the CDR3 is TGTGCCAGCAGCTCAACACGGGAGGGTGAGCAGTTCTTC. The chain is built from TRBV7-2 and TRBJ2-1, with 8 bases lining up with TRBD2. The CDR3 totals 13 residues. Germline loops: CDR1 SGHTA, CDR2 FQGNSA. The ends lost 4 bases at V and 9 bases at J; junction bases unmatched: 5.

The genes are TRBV6-1 and TRBJ1-5; no clear D. Trimming left V 2 bases short and J 1 base short, with 9 bases between. The V gene's germline CDR1 is MNHNS and CDR2 SASEGT. This CDR3 has 15 amino acids. CDR3 nucleotides: TGTGCCAGCAGTGAATCCTTCGGGAGCAATCAGCCCCAGCATTTT. Its translation: CASSESFGSNQPQHF.

The chain joins TRBV7-3 to TRBJ2-3; 8 bases are a match to TRBD1. The CDR3 extends over 14 amino acids. The trim removed 5 bases at V and 3 bases at J, leaving 4 bases unmatched. CDR1 is SGHTA, CDR2 FQGTGA, per germline. CDR3 bases: TGTGCCAGCAGCCAGACAGGGGATACAGATACGCAGTATTTT. Translation gives CASSQTGDTDTQYF.